These 20 T cell receptor beta chains were sequenced from one sample in a study of CD8 T cells in Susac syndrome. RNA was extracted with the RNeasy kit, and a quantity of roughly 0.45 to 1 ug was reverse transcribed using random hexamers. Using its own MiXCR run on the immunoSEQ multiplex PCR reads, TCRdb lists one record per CDR3 protein. The table records 110,000 or so distinct CDR3 sequences, around 93% of them present only once. The sample was CD8+ T cells from PBMCs. These receptors were taken from a human donor in good health.

This chain joins TRBV5-8 and TRBJ2-2, with TRBD1 matching 9 bases. Germline CDR1 SGHTS, CDR2 YDEGEE. V lost 4 bases to trimming and J lost 4 bases; unmatched junction nucleotides: 14. This CDR3 spans 18 amino acids. As DNA, the CDR3 is TGTGCCAGCAGCCTGGGACAGGGTTTTACCTTTGGCACCGGGGAGCTGTTTTTT. Its protein product is CASSLGQGFTFGTGELFF. The full variable domain, its missing parts supplied by reference TRBV5-8 and TRBJ2-2, is EAGVTQSPTHLIKTRGQQATLRCSPISGHTSVYWYQQALGLGLQFLLWYDEGEERNRGNFPPRFSGRQFPNYSSELNVNALELEDSALYLCASSLGQGFTFGTGELFFGEGSRLTVL.

The rearrangement uses TRBV29-1 and TRBJ2-3, with D perhaps assigned TRBD1 or TRBD2 (5 bases each). CDR1 and CDR2 from the germline V gene are SQVTM and ANQGSEA. V lost 4 bases and J 3 bases, leaving 14 bases between the germline ends. This CDR3 has 14 amino acids. The CDR3 sequence is CSVGDRRATDTQYF. The CDR3 DNA sequence: TGCAGCGTTGGGGACCGGCGGGCGACAGATACGCAGTATTTT.

This clonotype was counted a few times. The chain employs TRBV5-1 and TRBJ1-1; the match to TRBD1 covers 8 bases. The CDR3 consists of 13 residues. Germline CDR1 is SGHRS and CDR2 is YFSETQ. V was pared by 7 bases and J by 10 bases, with 12 bases of the junction left unmatched. The CDR3 spells CASGDGQGLAAFF. The CDR3 region has the DNA TGCGCCAGCGGCGACGGACAGGGACTTGCAGCTTTCTTT. The full variable domain, rest sourced from reference TRBV5-1 and TRBJ1-1, is KAGVTQTPRYLIKTRGQQVTLSCSPISGHRSVSWYQQTPGQGLQFLFEYFSETQRNKGNFPGRFSGRQFSNSRSEMNVSTLELGDSALYLCASGDGQGLAAFFGQGTRLTVV.

This chain links TRBV5-1 with TRBJ1-1, with D maybe TRBD1 (5 bases). The CDR3 spans 13 residues. In germline, CDR1 is SGHRS, CDR2 YFSETQ. The ends were cut back, 5 bases at V and 5 bases at J, with 13 bases in the middle. The CDR3 region is CASSHGTATEAFF. CDR3 nucleotides: TGCGCCAGCAGTCATGGGACGGCGACTGAAGCTTTCTTT.

This sequence joins TRBV5-1 and TRBJ2-7; TRBD2 matches at 9 bases. V lost 3 bases, J lost 6 bases, and 7 bases stayed unmatched. Germline V CDR1 and CDR2: SGHRS, YFSETQ. This CDR3 is 14 amino acids long. CDR3 coding DNA: TGCGCCAGCAGCTCCTCTAGCGGGGAAAGCGAGCAGTACTTC. Encoded protein: CASSSSSGESEQYF. Based on the CDR3 plus reference TRBV5-1 and TRBJ2-7, the full variable domain is KAGVTQTPRYLIKTRGQQVTLSCSPISGHRSVSWYQQTPGQGLQFLFEYFSETQRNKGNFPGRFSGRQFSNSRSEMNVSTLELGDSALYLCASSSSSGESEQYFGPGTRLTVT.

The chain joins TRBV30 to TRBJ2-7, with D possibly TRBD1 on 6 matching bases. CDR3 length equals 12 residues. Per germline, CDR1 GTSNPN and CDR2 SVGIG (reference sequence). V lost 4 bases to trimming and J lost 5 bases, with 12 bases between them. The CDR3 DNA reads as TGTGCCTGGAATAAACAGGGCAACGAGCAGTACTTC. This sequence encodes CAWNKQGNEQYF.

The CDR3: CSARDRVRGEGYTF. DNA of the CDR3: TGCAGTGCTAGAGATCGGGTCAGGGGCGAAGGCTACACCTTC. The chain couples TRBV20-1 to TRBJ1-2, with D perhaps TRBD1 (6 bases). Germline assignment: CDR1 DFQATT and CDR2 SNEGSKA (reference sequence). This CDR3 is 14 amino acids long. V was clipped by 0 bases and J by 8 bases, with 16 bases between them.

The chain employs TRBV5-6 and TRBJ2-4, with TRBD1 matching over 8 bases. V lost 0 bases to trimming and J lost 6 bases; unmatched junction nucleotides: 5. From germline, CDR1 is SGHDT and CDR2 YYEEEE. This CDR3 contains 15 residues. The DNA of the CDR3 is TGTGCCAGCAGCTTGGAAGGAACAGGGGGAAACATTCAGTACTTC. It encodes CASSLEGTGGNIQYF.

This chain connects TRBV12-3 or TRBV12-4 to TRBJ1-1; a weak D match, TRBD1 (6 bases). The V end was cut by 2 bases, the J end by 5 bases, with 12 bases between. This CDR3 has 14 amino acids. The DNA of the CDR3 is TGTGCCAGCAGTTTACAGGGGCGAGGTACTGAAGCTTTCTTT. Protein product: CASSLQGRGTEAFF.

The rearrangement joins TRBV9 to TRBJ1-2, with 7 bases fitting TRBD1. V trimming: 2 bases; J trimming: 8 bases; junction bases outside the gene matches: 15. Germline-derived CDR1 and CDR2 are SGDLS and YYNGEE. The CDR3 extends over 16 amino acids. CDR3 sequence (DNA): TGTGCCAGCAGCGTGTCGACAGGGCAATCTGTAAAAGGCTACACCTTC. This sequence encodes CASSVSTGQSVKGYTF.

The chain carries TRBV4-1 and TRBJ2-7; D may be TRBD1 (7 bases). CDR3 length equals 15 residues. Germline CDR1 and CDR2: MGHRA and YSYEKL. Trimming pared 5 bases from V and 3 bases from J, leaving 17 bases between. The CDR3 loop is CASSEGGQFFYEQYF. As DNA, the CDR3 is TGCGCCAGCAGCGAGGGGGGACAGTTCTTCTACGAGCAGTACTTC.

The J gene is TRBJ2-3, the V gene TRBV2, with D tentatively TRBD2 (6 bases). In germline, CDR1 is SNHLY, CDR2 FYNNEI. CDR3 size: 12 residues. V was pared by 7 bases and J by 7 bases, with 12 bases between. CDR3 sequence (DNA): TGTGCCAGCACTCCTAGCGCCAATACGCAGTATTTT. Translating gives CASTPSANTQYF.

This chain joins TRBV5-6 and TRBJ1-1, with D tentatively TRBD1 (6 bases). The CDR3 covers 13 residues. In germline, CDR1 is SGHDT, CDR2 YYEEEE. Trimming cost V 8 bases and J 4 bases, with 15 bases left between them. In DNA form, the CDR3 reads TGTGCCAGTAGCGGGGGCGTCGGCACTGAAGCTTTCTTT. Translation: CASSGGVGTEAFF.

The rearrangement joins TRBV7-9 to TRBJ1-1; TRBD1 agrees at 11 bases. V lost 7 bases and J lost 5; bases outside the gene matches: 6. Germline CDR1 is SEHNR and CDR2 is FQNEAQ (reference sequence). The CDR3 has 14 residues. The CDR3 DNA is TGTGCCAGCACAGTGGACAGGGGGCAAACTGAAGCTTTCTTT. Its translation is CASTVDRGQTEAFF.

The chain is built from TRBV5-1 and TRBJ1-3; D is undetermined. Trimming took 0 bases from V and 4 from J, leaving 11 bases between them. This CDR3 has 15 amino acids. CDR1 is SGHRS and CDR2 is YFSETQ in the germline V gene. DNA for the CDR3: TGCGCCAGCAGCTTGGAATGGGGTTCCGGAAACACCATATATTTT. This translates into CASSLEWGSGNTIYF.

J is TRBJ2-2 and V is TRBV3-1; TRBD1 is a possible D gene (6 bases). Germline V gene sequence: CDR1 LGHDT, CDR2 YNNKEL (reference sequence). V lost 4 bases to trimming and J lost 6 bases, with 18 bases between them. The CDR3 length is 16 residues. The CDR3 DNA reads TGTGCCAGCAGCCGTACCGTACTACAGGGACCCGGGGAGCTGTTTTTT. Residues: CASSRTVLQGPGELFF.

This chain links TRBV5-4 with TRBJ2-5, with unresolved D. V was pared by 4 bases and J by 8 bases, with 12 bases between. The CDR3 is 12 residues long. In germline, CDR1 is SGHNT, CDR2 YYREEE (reference sequence). Here the CDR3 DNA reads TGTGCCAGCAGCATCAACGAACAAACCCAGTACTTC. Protein product: CASSINEQTQYF.

This clonotype was recorded only once. The chain joins TRBV11-1 to TRBJ2-5, with D perhaps matching TRBD1 (6 bases). The CDR3 loop spans 16 amino acids. CDR1 SGHAT and CDR2 FQDESV come from the germline V gene (reference sequence). Trimming stripped 5 bases from V and 5 bases from J, with 21 bases between. The CDR3 nucleotides read TGTGCCAGCAGCATCGAATTTGATGGGGGCAGGGAGACCCAGTACTTC. The encoded protein is CASSIEFDGGRETQYF.

The J gene is TRBJ1-2, the V gene TRBV19, with a possible D match to TRBD1 (5 bases). V lost 4 bases and J lost 6, with 15 bases in between. There are 14 residues in the CDR3. The germline V gene encodes CDR1 LNHDA and CDR2 SQIVND (reference sequence). This CDR3 is CASSSDRGRNGYTF. Written as DNA, the CDR3 is TGTGCCAGTAGTAGCGATCGGGGCCGGAATGGCTACACCTTC. The full variable domain, with the rest looked up from reference TRBV19 and TRBJ1-2, is DGGITQSPKYLFRKEGQNVTLSCEQNLNHDAMYWYRQDPGQGLRLIYYSQIVNDFQKGDIAEGYSVSREKKESFPLTVTSAQKNPTAFYLCASSSDRGRNGYTFGSGTRLTVV.

The rearrangement joins TRBV7-2 to TRBJ1-1; 9 nucleotides align to TRBD1. The germline gives CDR1 SGHTA, CDR2 FQGNSA. Unmatched junction bases numbered 1, after V lost 0 bases and J lost 5 bases. The CDR3 covers 14 residues. CDR3 bases: TGTGCCAGCAGCTTAGCGACAGGGGGAACTGAAGCTTTCTTT. As protein: CASSLATGGTEAFF.